This TCR beta chain came from a study of cytomegalovirus exposure and HLA in healthy donors. Across the study: Most donors, around 81% of a few hundred genotyped, fell in the Caucasian-associated ancestry cluster.

About this clone itself: Its antigen is as yet unknown.

The PCR used 60 Vbeta and 13 Jbeta primers. The method was immunoSEQ multiplex PCR; TCRdb's version includes in-frame clones alone and lacks a portion of them. The data hold approximately 59,000 clones, with roughly 80% observed a single time. Germline CDR1 and CDR2: ENHRY and SYGVKD. With 6 bases clipped from V and 3 bases from J, the junction kept 2 bases outside the gene matches. The CDR3 spans 14 residues. Overall study results and limits: For presence/absence analyses, sequencing depth was assumed to be roughly uniform across donors. In a later analysis, parvovirus B19, influenza, CMV and Epstein-Barr virus appeared linked to several top co-occurrence clusters.

Sequencing was performed on PBMCs. The TCR originated in a girl between 10 and 17 years old in good health and CMV-seropositive. This chain connects TRBV10-3 to TRBJ2-2; 9 nucleotides match TRBD1. The CDR3: CAIRRDRDTGELFF. The CDR3 DNA reads as TGTGCCATCAGACGGGACAGGGACACCGGGGAGCTGTTTTTT.